These 16 T cell receptor beta chains share one sample of origin, sequenced in a study of blood T cell repertoires in COVID-19. The repertoire was sequenced with immunoSEQ multiplex PCR; TCRdb's copy has only in-frame clones and lacks some. The data contain about 200,000 clones, just under 90% of them singletons. Sequencing input: PBMCs or T cells enriched from blood (not recorded which). The receptors were gathered from a woman in her 30s with acute COVID-19.

The V call is TRBV10-3, the J call TRBJ1-5, with D possibly being TRBD1 (5 bases). Between the trimmed V and J ends, which lost 1 base and 6 bases, there was a span of 16 bases. The CDR3 covers 16 residues. The germline V gene has CDR1 ENHRY and CDR2 SYGVKD. CDR3 DNA sequence: TGTGCCATCAGTGAGTGGGGGAGGGAGGAGGGTCAGCCCCAGCATTTT. It yields the protein CAISEWGREEGQPQHF.

V usage is TRBV5-4 and J usage is TRBJ2-4; 10 bases line up with TRBD2. The germline V gene has CDR1 SGHNT and CDR2 YYREEE (reference sequence). V lost 0 bases, J lost 0 bases, and 6 bases stayed unmatched. This CDR3 has 18 amino acids. CDR3 DNA: TGTGCCAGCAGCTTGGCTAGCGGGGGTGAATTAGCCAAAAACATTCAGTACTTC. Amino acids: CASSLASGGELAKNIQYF.

The rearrangement uses TRBV7-2 and TRBJ2-5, with a tentative D call TRBD1 (5 bases). This CDR3 contains 15 residues. V lost 5 bases and J 2 bases, leaving 15 bases between the germline ends. From germline, CDR1 is SGHTA and CDR2 FQGNSA. The CDR3 DNA is TGTGCCAGCAGCCCCCTGGGGCAGCTTCAAGAGACCCAGTACTTC. It yields the protein CASSPLGQLQETQYF.

This chain connects TRBV19 to TRBJ2-4; perhaps TRBD2 as D (5 bases). The length of the CDR3 is 15 residues. V was clipped by 1 base and J by 13 bases, with 20 bases between them. Looked up from germline, CDR1 is LNHDA and CDR2 is SQIVND (reference sequence). CDR3 residues: CASSIGPHDGGGQYF. CDR3 sequence (DNA): TGTGCCAGTAGTATAGGTCCCCACGACGGAGGAGGCCAGTACTTC.

This chain connects TRBV5-6 to TRBJ2-7, with 9 bases that match TRBD1. CDR1 and CDR2 from the germline V gene are SGHDT and YYEEEE. J gave up 5 bases and V 2 bases, and 5 bases lay outside the gene matches. CDR3 length: 14 residues. In nucleotides, the CDR3 is TGTGCCAGCAGCTTCCGGGACAGGGTTCACGAGCAGTACTTC. Translated, it gives CASSFRDRVHEQYF.

The chain is built from TRBV4-3 and TRBJ1-6; a possible D gene is TRBD1 (5 bases). Per the germline V gene, CDR1 is LGHNA and CDR2 is YSLEER. Trimming took 2 bases from V and 5 from J, leaving 13 bases between them. This CDR3 region has 16 residues. CDR3 sequence reads: CASSQNMGRHNSPLHF. In DNA form, the CDR3 reads TGCGCCAGCAGCCAAAACATGGGGCGCCATAATTCACCCCTCCACTTT.

In DNA form, the CDR3 reads TGTGCCAGCAGCCAAACCGGGACTAGTACCAATGAGCAGTTCTTC. This encodes CASSQTGTSTNEQFF. J is TRBJ2-1 and V is TRBV7-8; TRBD2 matches 8 bases. The J segment lost 6 bases and the V segment lost 5 bases, leaving 9 bases of the junction unmatched. The CDR3 is 15 residues long. In germline, CDR1 is SGHVS, CDR2 FQNEAQ.

This chain links TRBV3-1 (or the pseudogene TRBV3-2) with TRBJ1-4; D may be TRBD1 (6 bases). Germline CDR1 reads LGHDT; CDR2 reads YNNKEL (reference sequence). Trimming shortened V by 1 base and J by 0 bases, and 12 bases separated the two germline ends. This CDR3 has 17 residues. The CDR3 is CASSQAIQGTTNEKLFF. The CDR3 DNA reads TGTGCCAGCAGCCAAGCAATACAGGGAACAACTAATGAAAAACTGTTTTTT.

CDR3 sequence (DNA): TGTGCCAGCAGTTCCCGGAGGGCCGCCTACGAGCAGTACTTC. As protein: CASSSRRAAYEQYF. The chain recombines TRBV28 with TRBJ2-7; D perhaps matches TRBD2 (6 bases). In germline, CDR1 is MDHEN, CDR2 SYDVKM. Trimming stripped 4 bases from V and 2 bases from J, with 12 bases between. The length of the CDR3 is 14 residues. The full variable domain, with the rest looked up from reference TRBV28 and TRBJ2-7, is DVKVTQSSRYLVKRTGEKVFLECVQDMDHENMFWYRQDPGLGLRLIYFSYDVKMKEKGDIPEGYSVSREKKERFSLILESASTNQTSMYLCASSSRRAAYEQYFGPGTRLTVT.

V usage is TRBV7-9 and J usage is TRBJ1-2; perhaps TRBD1 as D (5 bases). Per germline, CDR1 SEHNR and CDR2 FQNEAQ (reference sequence). There are 13 residues in the CDR3. The V and J ends lost 4 bases and 4 bases respectively, with 10 bases between them. The CDR3 reads CASSSPGLYGYTF. Written as DNA, the CDR3 is TGTGCCAGCAGCTCCCCAGGGCTCTATGGCTACACCTTC.

The chain recombines TRBV6-5 with TRBJ2-7, with a tentative D call TRBD2 (6 bases). The CDR3 has 15 residues. CDR1 is MNHEY, CDR2 SVGAGI, per germline. Trimming shortened V by 6 bases and J by 2 bases, and 17 bases separated the two germline ends. In DNA form, the CDR3 reads TGTGCCAGCAGGACCTTTGGGGCGGGGACCTACGAGCAGTACTTC. Translated, it gives CASRTFGAGTYEQYF.

This chain joins TRBV7-8 and TRBJ2-1, with 15 bases aligning to TRBD2. Losses at the gene ends were 6 bases for V and 0 bases for J; bases not matched to a gene: 9. CDR3 length: 19 amino acids. CDR1 is SGHVS, CDR2 FQNEAQ, per germline. CDR3 loop: CASRWTSGGGVSSYNEQFF. CDR3 coding DNA: TGTGCCAGCAGATGGACTAGCGGGGGGGGCGTGAGCTCCTACAATGAGCAGTTCTTC.

This chain connects TRBV18 to TRBJ1-2, with 10 bases matching TRBD1. This CDR3 is 14 amino acids long. The germline V gene has CDR1 KGHSH and CDR2 LQKENI. After removal of 6 bases from V and 6 bases from J, the junction contained 7 bases not matched to a gene. The CDR3 spells CASSPGQGIHGYTF. The DNA of the CDR3 is TGTGCCAGCTCTCCGGGACAGGGGATTCATGGCTACACCTTC.

The chain links TRBV7-2 to TRBJ2-3; perhaps TRBD2 as D (5 bases). Between the trimmed V and J ends, which lost 5 bases and 0 bases, there was a span of 12 bases. The CDR3 sequence is 15 residues long. Germline V gene sequence: CDR1 SGHTA, CDR2 FQGNSA. The CDR3 region has the DNA TGTGCCAGCAGCCCCCAGCGGATGAGCACAGATACGCAGTATTTT. It specifies CASSPQRMSTDTQYF.

The CDR3 DNA follows: TGTGCCAGCAGCTACGGGCAAGACCGGGGTGAGTTCTTC. Protein: CASSYGQDRGEFF. The rearrangement joins TRBV3-1 (or the pseudogene TRBV3-2) to TRBJ2-1; tentatively, D is TRBD2 (5 bases). V dropped 5 bases and J dropped 14 bases, with 19 bases sitting between them. The germline gives CDR1 LGHDT, CDR2 YNNKEL (reference sequence). This CDR3 spans 13 amino acids.

V gene TRBV2 combines with J gene TRBJ1-2, with 8 bases fitting TRBD1. The germline CDR1 and CDR2 sequences are SNHLY and FYNNEI. V gave up 4 bases and J gave up 8 bases; unmatched junction bases: 9. This CDR3 is 14 amino acids long. Written as DNA, the CDR3 is TGTGCCAGCAGTGGGACAGGGAGTAGGTCGGGCTACACCTTC. Translating gives CASSGTGSRSGYTF.